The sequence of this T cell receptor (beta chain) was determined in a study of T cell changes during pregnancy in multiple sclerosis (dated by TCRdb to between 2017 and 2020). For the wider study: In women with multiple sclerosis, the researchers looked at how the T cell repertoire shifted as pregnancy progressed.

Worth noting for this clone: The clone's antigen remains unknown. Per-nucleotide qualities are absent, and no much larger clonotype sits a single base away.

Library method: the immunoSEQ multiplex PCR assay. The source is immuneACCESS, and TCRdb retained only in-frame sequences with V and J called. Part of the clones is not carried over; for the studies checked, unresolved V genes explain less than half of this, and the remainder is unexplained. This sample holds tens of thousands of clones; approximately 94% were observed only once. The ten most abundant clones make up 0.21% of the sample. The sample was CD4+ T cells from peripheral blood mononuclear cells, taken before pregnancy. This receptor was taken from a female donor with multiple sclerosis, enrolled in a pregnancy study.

The DNA is TGCGCCAGCAGCATACAGGGGGCTGGCCTCTACGAGCAGTACTTC. The resulting protein is CASSIQGAGLYEQYF. Rearrangement joined TRBV10-2 to TRBJ2-7, with 9 bases in between that match TRBD1. The CDR1 and CDR2 encoded by the germline V gene are WSHSY and SAAADI. Trimming leaves V shorter by 6 bases and J shorter by 3 bases, with the junction holding 9 bases beyond the gene matches. Reading from cysteine to phenylalanine, the CDR3 counts 15 amino acids. CDR3 DNA only is kept here, 45 bases in frame from base 1.